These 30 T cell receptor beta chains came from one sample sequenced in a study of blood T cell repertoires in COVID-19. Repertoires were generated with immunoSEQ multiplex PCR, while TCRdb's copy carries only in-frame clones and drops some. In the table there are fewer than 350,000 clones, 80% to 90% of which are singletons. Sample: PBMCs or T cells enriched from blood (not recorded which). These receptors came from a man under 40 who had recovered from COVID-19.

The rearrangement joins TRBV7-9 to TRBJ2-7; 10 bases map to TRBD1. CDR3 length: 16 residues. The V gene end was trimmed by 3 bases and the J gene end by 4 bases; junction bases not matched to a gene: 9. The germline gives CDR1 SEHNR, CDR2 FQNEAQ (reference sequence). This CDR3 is CASSFSLRTGGYEQYF. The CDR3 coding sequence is TGTGCCAGCAGCTTTTCCCTGAGGACAGGGGGGTACGAGCAGTACTTC.

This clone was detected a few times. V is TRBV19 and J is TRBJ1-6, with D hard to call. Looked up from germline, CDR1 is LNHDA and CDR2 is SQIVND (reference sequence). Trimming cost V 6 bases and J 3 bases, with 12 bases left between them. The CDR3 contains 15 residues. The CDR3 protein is CASRKTILYNSPLHF. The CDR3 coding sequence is TGTGCCAGTAGGAAGACAATACTCTATAATTCACCCCTCCACTTT.

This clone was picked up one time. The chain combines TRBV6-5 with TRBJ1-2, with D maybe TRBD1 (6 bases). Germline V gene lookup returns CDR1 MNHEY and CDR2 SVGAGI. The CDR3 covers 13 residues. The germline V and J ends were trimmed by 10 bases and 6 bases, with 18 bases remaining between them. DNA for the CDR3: TGTGCCACAGGGGTGGGCATCTCGGATGGCTACACCTTC. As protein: CATGVGISDGYTF.

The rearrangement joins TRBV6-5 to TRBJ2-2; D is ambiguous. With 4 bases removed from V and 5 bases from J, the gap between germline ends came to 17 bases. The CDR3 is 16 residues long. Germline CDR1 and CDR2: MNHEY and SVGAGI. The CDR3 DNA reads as TGTGCCAGCAGTTTACGACCGACGGTCGGGACCGGGGAGCTGTTTTTT. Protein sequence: CASSLRPTVGTGELFF.

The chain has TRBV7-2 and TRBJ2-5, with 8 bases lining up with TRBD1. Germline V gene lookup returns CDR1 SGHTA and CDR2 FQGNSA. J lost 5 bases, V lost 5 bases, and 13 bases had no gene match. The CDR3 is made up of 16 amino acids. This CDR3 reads CASSRPRQGAGETQYF. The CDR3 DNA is TGTGCCAGCAGCAGACCCCGCCAGGGGGCTGGGGAGACCCAGTACTTC.

In DNA, the CDR3 is TGCGCCAGCAGCGGGGACACCCAAGAGACCCAGTACTTC. Amino acid sequence: CASSGDTQETQYF. This chain joins TRBV5-1 and TRBJ2-5; TRBD1 might be the D (6 bases). The CDR3 covers 13 residues. In germline, CDR1 is SGHRS, CDR2 YFSETQ. V was trimmed by 4 bases and J by 1 base, leaving 8 bases between them.

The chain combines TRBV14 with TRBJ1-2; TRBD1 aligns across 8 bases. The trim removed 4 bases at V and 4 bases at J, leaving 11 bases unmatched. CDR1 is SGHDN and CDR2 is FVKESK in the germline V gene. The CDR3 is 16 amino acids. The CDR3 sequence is CASSPHFGQGPYGYTF. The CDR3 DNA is TGTGCCAGCAGCCCGCATTTTGGACAGGGACCCTATGGCTACACCTTC.

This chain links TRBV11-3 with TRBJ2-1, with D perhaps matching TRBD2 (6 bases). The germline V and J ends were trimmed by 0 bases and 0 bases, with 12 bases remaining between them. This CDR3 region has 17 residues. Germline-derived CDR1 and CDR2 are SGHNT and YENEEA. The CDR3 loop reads CASSLETGDRSYNEQFF. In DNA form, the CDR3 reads TGTGCCAGCAGCTTAGAAACGGGGGATCGCTCCTACAATGAGCAGTTCTTC.

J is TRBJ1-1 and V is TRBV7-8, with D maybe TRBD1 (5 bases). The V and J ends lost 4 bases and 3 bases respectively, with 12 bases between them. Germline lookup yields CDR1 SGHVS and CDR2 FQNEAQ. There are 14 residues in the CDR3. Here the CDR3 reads CASSSTLGDTEAFF. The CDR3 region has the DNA TGTGCCAGCAGCTCGACGTTAGGGGACACTGAAGCTTTCTTT.

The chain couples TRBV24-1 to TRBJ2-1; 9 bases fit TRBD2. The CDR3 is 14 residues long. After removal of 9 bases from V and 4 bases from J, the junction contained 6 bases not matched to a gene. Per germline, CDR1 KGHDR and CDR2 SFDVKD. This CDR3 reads CATRAGGSYNEQFF. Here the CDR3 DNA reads TGTGCCACCCGAGCGGGGGGCTCTTACAATGAGCAGTTCTTC.

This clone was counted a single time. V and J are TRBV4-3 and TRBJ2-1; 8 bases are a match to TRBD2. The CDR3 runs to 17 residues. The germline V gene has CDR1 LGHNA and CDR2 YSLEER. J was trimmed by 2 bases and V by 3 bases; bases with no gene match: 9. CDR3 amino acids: CASSHRSGGPAYNEQFF. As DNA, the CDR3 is TGCGCCAGCAGCCACAGATCGGGGGGGCCGGCCTACAATGAGCAGTTCTTC.

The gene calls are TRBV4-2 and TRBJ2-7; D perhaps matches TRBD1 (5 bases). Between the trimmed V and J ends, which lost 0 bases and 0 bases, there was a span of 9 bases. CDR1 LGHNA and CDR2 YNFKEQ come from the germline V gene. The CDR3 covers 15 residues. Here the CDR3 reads CASSQETASSYEQYF. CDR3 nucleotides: TGTGCCAGCAGCCAAGAGACAGCCAGCTCCTACGAGCAGTACTTC.

CDR3 nucleotide sequence: TGTGCCAGCATGGCGTTTGGAGGACGGTCGGCTGAAGCTTTCTTT. Protein: CASMAFGGRSAEAFF. The V and J genes are TRBV2 and TRBJ1-1; D gene ambiguous. V was cut by 7 bases and J by 6 bases, with 21 bases left in between. Germline lookup yields CDR1 SNHLY and CDR2 FYNNEI. CDR3 length: 15 amino acids.

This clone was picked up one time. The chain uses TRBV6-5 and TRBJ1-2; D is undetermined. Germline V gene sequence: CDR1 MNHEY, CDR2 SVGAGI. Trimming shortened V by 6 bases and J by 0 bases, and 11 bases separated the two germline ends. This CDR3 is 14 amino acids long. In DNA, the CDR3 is TGTGCCAGCAGGCGGGCAGGCTCTAACTATGGCTACACCTTC. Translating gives CASRRAGSNYGYTF.

CDR3 residues: CASSQDQISNEKLFF. The CDR3, as DNA: TGCGCCAGCAGCCAAGATCAGATCAGTAATGAAAAACTGTTTTTT. V is TRBV4-3 and J is TRBJ1-4; D is unresolved. Germline V CDR1 and CDR2: LGHNA, YSLEER. The CDR3 length is 15 residues. The V gene lost 0 bases and the J gene lost 4 bases, with 9 bases spanning the gap.

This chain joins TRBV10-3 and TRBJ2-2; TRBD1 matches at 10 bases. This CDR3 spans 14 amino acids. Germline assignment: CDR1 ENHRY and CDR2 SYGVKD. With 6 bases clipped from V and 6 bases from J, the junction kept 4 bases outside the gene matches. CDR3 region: CAIRGQGDAGELFF. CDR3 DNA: TGTGCCATCAGAGGACAGGGGGATGCCGGGGAGCTGTTTTTT.

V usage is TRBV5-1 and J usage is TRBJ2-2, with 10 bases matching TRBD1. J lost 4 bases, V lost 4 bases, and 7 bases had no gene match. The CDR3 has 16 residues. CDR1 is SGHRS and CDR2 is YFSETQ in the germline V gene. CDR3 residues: CASSPTGTGVTGELFF. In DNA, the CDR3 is TGCGCCAGCAGCCCAACCGGGACAGGGGTCACCGGGGAGCTGTTTTTT.

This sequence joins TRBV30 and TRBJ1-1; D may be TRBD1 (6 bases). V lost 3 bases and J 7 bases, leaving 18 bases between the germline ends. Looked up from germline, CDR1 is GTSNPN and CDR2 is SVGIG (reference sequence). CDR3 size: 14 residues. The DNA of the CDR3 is TGTGCCTGGAGAGTGGGGAACAGGGCCAATGAAGCTTTCTTT. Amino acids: CAWRVGNRANEAFF.

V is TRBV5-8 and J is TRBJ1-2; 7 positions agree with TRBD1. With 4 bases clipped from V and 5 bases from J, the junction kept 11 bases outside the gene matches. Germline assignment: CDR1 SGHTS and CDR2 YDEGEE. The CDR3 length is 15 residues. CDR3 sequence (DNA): TGTGCCAGCAGCACCTCCGGGACAGCTTTTTATGGCTACACCTTC. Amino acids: CASSTSGTAFYGYTF.

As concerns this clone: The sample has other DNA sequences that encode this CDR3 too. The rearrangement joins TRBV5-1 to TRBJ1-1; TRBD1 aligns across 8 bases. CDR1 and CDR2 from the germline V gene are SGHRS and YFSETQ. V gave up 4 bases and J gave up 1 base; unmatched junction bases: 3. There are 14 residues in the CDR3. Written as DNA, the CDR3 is TGCGCCAGCAGCGTTCAGGGGGCGAACACTGAAGCTTTCTTT. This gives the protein CASSVQGANTEAFF.

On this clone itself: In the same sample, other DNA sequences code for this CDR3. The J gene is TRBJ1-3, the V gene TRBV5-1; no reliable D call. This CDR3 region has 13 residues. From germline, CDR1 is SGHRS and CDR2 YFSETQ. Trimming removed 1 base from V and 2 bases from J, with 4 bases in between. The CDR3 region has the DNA TGCGCCAGCAGCTTGAGCCCTGGAAACACCATATATTTT. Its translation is CASSLSPGNTIYF.

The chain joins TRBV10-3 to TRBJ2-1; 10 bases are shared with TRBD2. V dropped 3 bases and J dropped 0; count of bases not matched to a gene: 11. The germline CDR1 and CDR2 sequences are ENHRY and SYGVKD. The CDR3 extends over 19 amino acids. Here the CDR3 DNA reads TGTGCCATCAGTGATGGGACTAGCGTATCATATAGCTCCTACAATGAGCAGTTCTTC. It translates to CAISDGTSVSYSSYNEQFF.

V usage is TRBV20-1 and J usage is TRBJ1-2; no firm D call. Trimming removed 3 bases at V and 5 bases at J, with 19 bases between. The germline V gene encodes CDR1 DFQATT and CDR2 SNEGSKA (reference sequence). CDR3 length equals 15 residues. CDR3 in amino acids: CSASNTKSEAYGYTF. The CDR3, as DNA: TGCAGTGCTAGTAATACAAAATCGGAGGCGTATGGCTACACCTTC.

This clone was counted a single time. DNA of the CDR3: TGTGCCAGCAGCCCCGCCGGGACATATAATCAGCCCCAGCATTTT. This gives the protein CASSPAGTYNQPQHF. This chain joins TRBV5-6 and TRBJ1-5; weak D call: TRBD1 (6 bases). CDR1 is SGHDT, CDR2 YYEEEE, per germline. V gave up 4 bases and J gave up 4 bases, with 15 bases separating them. This CDR3 has 15 amino acids. Complete variable domain (other parts from reference TRBV5-6 and TRBJ1-5): DAGVTQSPTHLIKTRGQQVTLRCSPKSGHDTVSWYQQALGQGPQFIFQYYEEEERQRGNFPDRFSGHQFPNYSSELNVNALLLGDSALYLCASSPAGTYNQPQHFGDGTRLSIL.

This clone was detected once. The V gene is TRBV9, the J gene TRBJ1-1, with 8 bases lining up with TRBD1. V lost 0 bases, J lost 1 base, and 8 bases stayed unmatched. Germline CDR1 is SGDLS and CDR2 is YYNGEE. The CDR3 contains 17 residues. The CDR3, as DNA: TGTGCCAGCAGCGTAGCTTTGGACAGGGAGGGGAACACTGAAGCTTTCTTT. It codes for CASSVALDREGNTEAFF.

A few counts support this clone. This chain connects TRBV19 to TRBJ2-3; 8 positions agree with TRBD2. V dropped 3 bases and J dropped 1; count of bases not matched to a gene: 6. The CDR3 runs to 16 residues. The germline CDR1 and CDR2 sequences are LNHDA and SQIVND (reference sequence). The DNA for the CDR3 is TGTGCCAGTAGTATGAGAGGCGGGGGGCGCACAGATACGCAGTATTTT. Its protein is CASSMRGGGRTDTQYF.

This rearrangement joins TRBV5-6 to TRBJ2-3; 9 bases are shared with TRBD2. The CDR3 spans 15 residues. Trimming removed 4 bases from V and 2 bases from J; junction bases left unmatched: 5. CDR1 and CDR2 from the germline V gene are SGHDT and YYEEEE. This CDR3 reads CASSPLAGVTDTQYF. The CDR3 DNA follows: TGTGCCAGCAGCCCGTTAGCGGGGGTCACAGATACGCAGTATTTT. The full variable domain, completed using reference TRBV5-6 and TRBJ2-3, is DAGVTQSPTHLIKTRGQQVTLRCSPKSGHDTVSWYQQALGQGPQFIFQYYEEEERQRGNFPDRFSGHQFPNYSSELNVNALLLGDSALYLCASSPLAGVTDTQYFGPGTRLTVL.

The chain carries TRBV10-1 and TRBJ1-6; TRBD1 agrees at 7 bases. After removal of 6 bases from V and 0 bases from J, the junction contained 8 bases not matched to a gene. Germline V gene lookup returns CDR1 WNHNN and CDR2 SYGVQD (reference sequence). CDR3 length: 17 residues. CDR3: CASRLRQGRSYNSPLHF. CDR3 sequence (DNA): TGCGCCAGCAGACTCCGACAGGGACGCTCCTATAATTCACCCCTCCACTTT.

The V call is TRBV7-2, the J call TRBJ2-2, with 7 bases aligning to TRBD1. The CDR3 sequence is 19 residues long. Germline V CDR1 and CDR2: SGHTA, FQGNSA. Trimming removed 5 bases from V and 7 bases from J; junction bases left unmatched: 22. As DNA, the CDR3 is TGTGCCAGCAGCGAAGCAGCCCTGTTGGCAGGGGGAACGGACGGGGAGCTGTTTTTT. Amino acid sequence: CASSEAALLAGGTDGELFF.

The CDR3 reads CATSSPGTGERGYTF. As DNA, the CDR3 is TGTGCCACCAGCAGCCCCGGGACAGGGGAGCGTGGCTACACCTTC. The gene calls are TRBV15 and TRBJ1-2, with TRBD1 matching 10 bases. The germline V gene encodes CDR1 LNHNV and CDR2 YYDKDF (reference sequence). After removal of 3 bases from V and 7 bases from J, the junction contained 8 bases not matched to a gene. The CDR3 totals 15 residues.